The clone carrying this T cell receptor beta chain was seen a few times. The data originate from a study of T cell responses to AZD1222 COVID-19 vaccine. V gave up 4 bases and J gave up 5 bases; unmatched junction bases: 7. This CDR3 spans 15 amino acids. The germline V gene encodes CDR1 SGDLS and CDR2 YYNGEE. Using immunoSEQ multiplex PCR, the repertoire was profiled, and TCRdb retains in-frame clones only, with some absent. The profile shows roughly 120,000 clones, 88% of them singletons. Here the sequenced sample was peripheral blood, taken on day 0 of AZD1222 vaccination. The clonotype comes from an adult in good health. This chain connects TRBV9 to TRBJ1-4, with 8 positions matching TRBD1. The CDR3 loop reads CASSLRTGMNEKLFF. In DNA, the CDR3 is TGTGCCAGCAGCCTCCGGACAGGGATGAATGAAAAACTGTTTTTT.